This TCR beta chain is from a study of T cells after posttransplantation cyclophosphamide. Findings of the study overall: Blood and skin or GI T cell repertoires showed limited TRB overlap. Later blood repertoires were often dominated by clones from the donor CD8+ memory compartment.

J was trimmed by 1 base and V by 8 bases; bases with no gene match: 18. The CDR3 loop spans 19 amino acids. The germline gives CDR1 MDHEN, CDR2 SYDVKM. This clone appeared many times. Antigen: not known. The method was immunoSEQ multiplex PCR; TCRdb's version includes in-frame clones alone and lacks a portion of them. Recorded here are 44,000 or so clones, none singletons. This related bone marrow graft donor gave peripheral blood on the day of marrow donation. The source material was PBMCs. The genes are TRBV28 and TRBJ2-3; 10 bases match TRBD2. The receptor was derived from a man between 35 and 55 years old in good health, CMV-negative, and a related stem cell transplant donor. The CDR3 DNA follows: TGTGCCAGCCTGCGTGCCTTCCCATTCAGCGGGAGGGGCACAGATACGCAGTATTTT. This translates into CASLRAFPFSGRGTDTQYF.